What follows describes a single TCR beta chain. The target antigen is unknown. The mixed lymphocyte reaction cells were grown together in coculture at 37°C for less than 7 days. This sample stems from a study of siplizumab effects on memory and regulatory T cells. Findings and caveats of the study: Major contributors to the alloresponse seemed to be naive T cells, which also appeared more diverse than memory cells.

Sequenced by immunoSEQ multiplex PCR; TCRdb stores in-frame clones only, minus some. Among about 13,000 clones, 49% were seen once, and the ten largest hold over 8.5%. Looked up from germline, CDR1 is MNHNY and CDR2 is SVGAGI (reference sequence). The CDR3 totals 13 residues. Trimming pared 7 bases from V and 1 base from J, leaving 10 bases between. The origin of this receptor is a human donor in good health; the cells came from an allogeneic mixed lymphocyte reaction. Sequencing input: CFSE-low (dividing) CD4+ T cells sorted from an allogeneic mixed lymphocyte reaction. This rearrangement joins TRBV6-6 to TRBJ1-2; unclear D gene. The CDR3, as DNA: TGTGCCAGCACCCAGGACGGTAACTATGGCTACACCTTC. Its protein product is CASTQDGNYGYTF.